What follows are 23 T cell receptor beta chains derived from one specimen sequenced in a study of T-cell memory formation after mild COVID-19. TCRdb re-analysed the 5' RACE reads in MiXCR, keeping a single row per CDR3 protein. The repertoire has around 390,000 distinct CDR3 sequences, approximately 15% of them found once; the top ten carry around a fifth. The sequencing input was PBMCs or a T cell subset sorted from them (not recorded which). Source of these receptors: a man aged 18 to 30 who had mild COVID-19 (a few samples of this study predate the infection). Cell type and time point are not known.

The chain links TRBV2 to TRBJ1-1, with 8 bases identical to TRBD1. The V and J ends lost 6 bases and 4 bases, in that order; junction bases with no gene match: 10. This CDR3 has 15 residues. Germline assignment: CDR1 SNHLY and CDR2 FYNNEI. CDR3 sequence reads: CASSPRTGGGTEAFF. The DNA of the CDR3 is TGTGCCAGCAGCCCACGAACAGGGGGAGGCACTGAAGCTTTCTTT.

This clonotype was observed a handful of times. The rearrangement links TRBV5-1 to TRBJ1-6; no clear D gene. This CDR3 comprises 16 residues. V was pared by 1 base and J by 0 bases, with 8 bases between. The germline V gene encodes CDR1 SGHRS and CDR2 YFSETQ. Here the CDR3 DNA reads TGCGCCAGCAGCTTGCGGGGAAGCTCCTATAATTCACCCCTCCACTTT. It yields the protein CASSLRGSSYNSPLHF.

In this sample, this clonotype turned up a few times. The V and J genes are TRBV20-1 and TRBJ2-2; TRBD2 agrees at 7 bases. The V and J ends lost 6 bases and 1 base, in that order; junction bases with no gene match: 2. The CDR3 length is 13 residues. CDR1 is DFQATT and CDR2 is SNEGSKA in the germline V gene (reference sequence). CDR3: CSAASGNTGELFF. The CDR3 DNA reads as TGCAGTGCGGCTAGCGGGAACACCGGGGAGCTGTTTTTT.

The gene calls are TRBV20-1 and TRBJ2-3; the D is unclear. Germline CDR1 is DFQATT and CDR2 is SNEGSKA (reference sequence). The CDR3 totals 15 residues. Trimming cost V 6 bases and J 0 bases, with 16 bases left between them. The CDR3 bases are TGCAGTGCCAAGCATACCCACTCTAGCACAGATACGCAGTATTTT. Translated, it gives CSAKHTHSSTDTQYF.

This clonotype occurred a few times. V usage is TRBV7-2 and J usage is TRBJ1-2, with D unclear. CDR3 length: 11 amino acids. Germline assignment: CDR1 SGHTA and CDR2 FQGNSA. Trimming took off 10 bases at V and 6 bases at J, with 12 bases between the two ends. The CDR3 DNA is TGTGCCACCTCAGCTTACCATGGCTACACCTTC. Translated, it gives CATSAYHGYTF.

This clonotype was seen a handful of times. The rearrangement links TRBV20-1 to TRBJ2-2; TRBD1 aligns across 8 bases. Trimming removed 5 bases from V and 6 bases from J; junction bases left unmatched: 2. The germline gives CDR1 DFQATT, CDR2 SNEGSKA (reference sequence). This CDR3 has 12 residues. Here the CDR3 DNA reads TGCAGTGCTGGACAGGGCTCCGGGGAGCTGTTTTTT. This translates into CSAGQGSGELFF.

This clonotype showed up many times. Written as DNA, the CDR3 is TGTGCCAGCAGCGGAGTTCCTGACAGCACAGATACGCAGTATTTT. Amino acids: CASSGVPDSTDTQYF. The gene calls are TRBV6-2 or TRBV6-3 and TRBJ2-3, with D unclear. The length of the CDR3 is 15 residues. CDR1 is MNHEY, CDR2 SVGEGT, per germline. V lost 6 bases and J 0 bases, leaving 13 bases between the germline ends.

This clonotype was seen a few times. The chain has TRBV3-1 and TRBJ2-7; perhaps TRBD2 as D (5 bases). Between the trimmed V and J ends, which lost 4 bases and 2 bases, there was a span of 12 bases. CDR3 length equals 14 residues. Germline CDR1 is LGHDT and CDR2 is YNNKEL (reference sequence). CDR3 in amino acids: CASSLPGNPYEQYF. In nucleotides, the CDR3 is TGTGCCAGCAGCCTCCCGGGAAATCCCTACGAGCAGTACTTC.

This clonotype showed up just once. This chain links TRBV19 with TRBJ1-1; tentatively, D is TRBD1 (6 bases). Germline CDR1 reads LNHDA; CDR2 reads SQIVND (reference sequence). V lost 0 bases and J 4 bases, leaving 12 bases between the germline ends. The CDR3 runs 15 residues. CDR3 DNA: TGTGCCAGTAGTATAGAATCAGGGGTTGGCACTGAAGCTTTCTTT. Translating gives CASSIESGVGTEAFF.

This clonotype was counted a few times. The CDR3 region has the DNA TGTGCCAGCAGCCAGGGATCGACAGCAGATACGCAGTATTTT. Translated, it gives CASSQGSTADTQYF. The chain uses TRBV3-1 and TRBJ2-3; D perhaps matches TRBD1 (5 bases). Trimming took 3 bases from V and 4 from J, leaving 11 bases between them. Germline V gives CDR1 LGHDT, CDR2 YNNKEL (reference sequence). The CDR3 sequence is 14 residues long.

This clonotype was seen a handful of times. CDR3 amino acids: CASSLFGGETQYF. CDR3 coding DNA: TGCGCCAGCAGCTTGTTCGGTGGGGAGACCCAGTACTTC. The V gene is TRBV5-1, the J gene TRBJ2-5; no clear D. Germline assignment: CDR1 SGHRS and CDR2 YFSETQ. CDR3 length: 13 residues. V lost 1 base and J lost 5, with 9 bases in between.

This clonotype occurred a few times. V is TRBV18 and J is TRBJ1-2; TRBD1 might be the D (5 bases). The CDR3 consists of 15 residues. V was pared by 5 bases and J by 4 bases, with 17 bases between. From germline, CDR1 is KGHSH and CDR2 LQKENI. In nucleotides, the CDR3 is TGTGCCAGCTCAGGTGGGACGGACCATTTCTATGGCTACACCTTC. Translated: CASSGGTDHFYGYTF.

The chain couples TRBV7-2 to TRBJ2-5; TRBD2 matches 8 bases. Germline trimming cut 2 bases from V and 2 bases from J; bases unmatched to any gene: 4. This CDR3 spans 15 amino acids. CDR1 and CDR2 (germline): SGHTA, FQGNSA. CDR3 bases: TGTGCCAGCAGCTTATCTAGCGGGCATCAAGAGACCCAGTACTTC. Amino acids: CASSLSSGHQETQYF.

The genes are TRBV4-1 and TRBJ1-2; D may be TRBD1 (6 bases). The CDR3 is made up of 15 amino acids. CDR1 and CDR2 (germline): MGHRA, YSYEKL. Trimming took off 4 bases at V and 3 bases at J, with 15 bases between the two ends. The CDR3 nucleotides are TGCGCCAGCAGCCCTCGACAGGCTGGGGACTATGGCTACACCTTC. Protein sequence: CASSPRQAGDYGYTF.

The V gene is TRBV10-3, the J gene TRBJ2-2; D is uncertain. Trimming left V 3 bases short and J 6 bases short, with 5 bases between. Per the germline V gene, CDR1 is ENHRY and CDR2 is SYGVKD. This CDR3 comprises 12 residues. The CDR3 DNA reads as TGTGCCATCAGTGAAACCGCCGGGGAGCTGTTTTTT. Its translation: CAISETAGELFF.

The rearrangement uses TRBV5-1 and TRBJ1-1; D might be TRBD1 (5 bases). Trimming shortened V by 4 bases and J by 2 bases, and 12 bases separated the two germline ends. The CDR3 has 14 amino acids. Germline CDR1 is SGHRS and CDR2 is YFSETQ. The DNA of the CDR3 is TGCGCCAGCAGCCCCGTGACAGCCAACACTGAAGCTTTCTTT. It specifies CASSPVTANTEAFF.

V and J are TRBV28 and TRBJ2-7, with 10 nucleotides matching TRBD1. CDR3 length: 16 residues. The trim removed 4 bases at V and 1 base at J, leaving 7 bases unmatched. CDR1 and CDR2 (germline): MDHEN, SYDVKM. This chain's CDR3 is CASSSPGTGESYEQYF. The CDR3 DNA reads TGTGCCAGCAGTTCGCCCGGGACAGGGGAATCCTACGAGCAGTACTTC.

The V and J genes are TRBV7-9 and TRBJ2-3; TRBD1 is a possible D gene (6 bases). The germline V and J ends were trimmed by 5 bases and 4 bases, with 16 bases remaining between them. This CDR3 comprises 15 residues. Looked up from germline, CDR1 is SEHNR and CDR2 is FQNEAQ (reference sequence). The CDR3 DNA sequence: TGTGCCAGCAGCGAACACTTGACAGGTCCAGATACGCAGTATTTT. Protein sequence: CASSEHLTGPDTQYF.

This sequence joins TRBV7-8 and TRBJ1-2, with D perhaps matching TRBD1 (5 bases). CDR1 and CDR2 from the germline V gene are SGHVS and FQNEAQ. The CDR3 spans 16 residues. Trimming left V 2 bases short and J 2 bases short, with 15 bases between. In DNA form, the CDR3 reads TGTGCCAGCAGCTTATGGGACCGCATAGCCAACTATGGCTACACCTTC. Protein sequence: CASSLWDRIANYGYTF.

This clonotype was seen more than once but under ten times. The genes are TRBV7-9 and TRBJ2-2, with TRBD2 matching 7 bases. This CDR3 spans 15 amino acids. The germline CDR1 and CDR2 sequences are SEHNR and FQNEAQ (reference sequence). The trim removed 6 bases at V and 1 base at J, leaving 5 bases unmatched. As DNA, the CDR3 is TGTGCCAGCAGGTCCGGGACTAAGAACACCGGGGAGCTGTTTTTT. Translated, it gives CASRSGTKNTGELFF.

The V call is TRBV7-9, the J call TRBJ1-5; TRBD1 might be the D (6 bases). V gave up 6 bases and J gave up 0 bases, with 12 bases separating them. This CDR3 is built from 15 residues. Germline assignment: CDR1 SEHNR and CDR2 FQNEAQ (reference sequence). The CDR3 reads CASRGSRGSNQPQHF. The DNA for the CDR3 is TGTGCCAGCAGAGGATCCAGGGGTAGCAATCAGCCCCAGCATTTT.

This clonotype was observed a few times. The chain has TRBV7-9 and TRBJ2-7; 9 bases are a match to TRBD1. CDR1 and CDR2 from the germline V gene are SEHNR and FQNEAQ (reference sequence). The CDR3 runs to 14 residues. The trim removed 5 bases at V and 5 bases at J, leaving 7 bases unmatched. CDR3 nucleotide sequence: TGTGCCAGCAGCATACAGGGGGCAAGTGACGAGCAGTACGTC. As protein: CASSIQGASDEQYV.

The sample holds many counts of this clonotype. This chain joins TRBV7-2 and TRBJ2-5, with D possibly TRBD2 on 5 matching bases. V was trimmed by 5 bases and J by 5 bases, leaving 12 bases between them. The V gene's germline CDR1 is SGHTA and CDR2 FQGNSA. CDR3 length: 13 residues. Written as DNA, the CDR3 is TGTGCCAGCAGCAGTAGCGTCCGGGAGACCCAGTACTTC. It translates to CASSSSVRETQYF.